This passage covers 9 T cell receptor beta chains from one sample sequenced in a study of blood T cell repertoires in COVID-19. Profiling relied on immunoSEQ multiplex PCR, and the TCRdb table lists in-frame clones only, not all of them. Among tens of thousands of clones listed, around 90% were seen once. The sequenced sample consisted of peripheral blood. These receptors came from a woman older than 75 with active or convalescent COVID-19.

For this clone: Other DNA sequences within the sample encode an identical CDR3. V and J are TRBV7-9 and TRBJ2-5; 10 bases map to TRBD1. Trimming cost V 3 bases and J 4 bases; bases outside gene matches: 2. The CDR3 runs to 14 residues. Looked up from germline, CDR1 is SEHNR and CDR2 is FQNEAQ (reference sequence). CDR3: CASSLTGGGETQYF. The CDR3 coding sequence is TGTGCCAGCAGCTTGACAGGGGGCGGAGAGACCCAGTACTTC.

This clone appeared a single time. J is TRBJ1-3 and V is TRBV11-2, with D perhaps matching TRBD1 (6 bases). The CDR3 has 15 amino acids. Trimming removed 3 bases at V and 0 bases at J, with 9 bases between. Germline loops: CDR1 SGHAT, CDR2 FQNNGV. CDR3 coding DNA: TGTGCCAGCAGCTTGGACAGCATCTCTGGAAACACCATATATTTT. Translated: CASSLDSISGNTIYF.

This clone was found a few times. The CDR3 DNA reads as TGTGCCAGTACCGACGGACAGGGCCAATATAGCAATCAGCCCCAGCATTTT. This encodes CASTDGQGQYSNQPQHF. The gene calls are TRBV19 and TRBJ1-5, with 8 nucleotides matching TRBD1. The CDR3 covers 17 residues. Germline V gene sequence: CDR1 LNHDA, CDR2 SQIVND (reference sequence). The junction had 11 bases not matched to a gene; V was cut back by 7 bases and J by 0 bases.

The rearrangement uses TRBV7-2 and TRBJ2-5; 10 nucleotides line up with TRBD2. Germline V gene sequence: CDR1 SGHTA, CDR2 FQGNSA. This CDR3 is 14 amino acids long. Trimming removed 5 bases from V and 5 bases from J; junction bases left unmatched: 5. The CDR3: CASSPRTSGETQYF. The CDR3 DNA sequence: TGTGCCAGCAGCCCCAGGACTAGCGGTGAGACCCAGTACTTC.

The chain uses TRBV5-5 and TRBJ2-2; 8 bases agree with TRBD2. With V trimmed by 4 bases and J by 6 bases, 2 bases remained unmatched. Germline lookup yields CDR1 SGHKS and CDR2 YYEKEE (reference sequence). This CDR3 is 13 amino acids long. CDR3 sequence (DNA): TGTGCCAGCAGCCAGGGACTAGCCGGGGAGCTGTTTTTT. It encodes CASSQGLAGELFF.

The rearrangement uses TRBV6-2 or TRBV6-3 and TRBJ1-2; D unresolved. V gave up 6 bases and J gave up 3 bases, with 14 bases separating them. The CDR3 length is 14 residues. From germline, CDR1 is MNHEY and CDR2 SVGEGT. CDR3 nucleotides: TGTGCCAGCAGCCCCCACCCCGGGTACTATGGCTACACCTTC. It specifies CASSPHPGYYGYTF.

The chain employs TRBV4-3 and TRBJ1-1; TRBD1 is a possible D gene (6 bases). Per the germline V gene, CDR1 is LGHNA and CDR2 is YSLEER. Trimming cost V 0 bases and J 5 bases, with 13 bases left between them. This CDR3 spans 15 amino acids. CDR3 DNA: TGCGCCAGCAGCCAAGAGGGGGAGAGGGGGACTGAAGCTTTCTTT. Its protein is CASSQEGERGTEAFF.

The rearrangement joins TRBV25-1 to TRBJ1-1; D gene uncertain. Per germline, CDR1 MGHDK and CDR2 SYGVNS. Trimming removed 6 bases at V and 2 bases at J, with 7 bases between. This CDR3 is 12 amino acids long. Here the CDR3 reads CASRKLNTEAFF. As DNA, the CDR3 is TGTGCCAGCAGGAAACTCAACACTGAAGCTTTCTTT.

The gene calls are TRBV4-3 and TRBJ2-5, with TRBD2 identical over 10 bases. This CDR3 has 17 residues. Germline V gives CDR1 LGHNA, CDR2 YSLEER. Trimming took 0 bases from V and 4 from J; bases not matched to a gene: 8. DNA of the CDR3: TGCGCCAGCAGCCAAGATCGCAGTAGCGGGGGGTTAGAGACCCAGTACTTC. Amino acid sequence: CASSQDRSSGGLETQYF.